The 32 T cell receptor beta chains presented below share a single source sample, sequenced in a study of T cells in Graves' hyperthyroidism and ophthalmopathy. From RNA transcripts, TCR beta CDR3 regions were amplified. The HTBI primer set served for first-round RT-PCR of the TCR CDR3. From the multiplex PCR reads, TCRdb called clonotypes with MiXCR, one entry per CDR3 protein. The sample comprises 90,000 to 120,000 distinct CDR3 sequences, roughly 15% of which are singletons, and under 45% rests with the top ten. Material: blood. These receptors were obtained from a woman aged 45-60 years with Graves' hyperthyroidism.

Remarks on this clonotype: A read error is possible here, since a much larger clone lies one base away. This rearrangement joins TRBV7-9 to TRBJ2-1; D is ambiguous. Germline V gene lookup returns CDR1 SEHNR and CDR2 FQNEAQ (reference sequence). This CDR3 comprises 14 residues. Trimming took 2 bases from V and 8 from J, leaving 13 bases between them. CDR3 loop: CASSLSLDGDEQFF. The CDR3 DNA reads as TGTGCCAGCAGCTTAAGCCTAGACGGCGATGAGCAGTTCTTC.

This clonotype was counted at least ten times. A much larger clone differs by one base, so this may be a read error. The chain uses TRBV30 and TRBJ2-1; D unclear. V lost 2 bases and J lost 9, with 8 bases in between. Germline V CDR1 and CDR2: GTSNPN, SVGIG (reference sequence). There are 11 residues in the CDR3. CDR3 bases: TGTGCCTGGAGTTCTAACGGTGAGCAGTTCTTC. This sequence encodes CAWSSNGEQFF.

In regard to this clonotype: This could be a read error, since a much larger clone is one nucleotide away. The rearrangement joins TRBV6-4 to TRBJ2-2; no firm D call. From germline, CDR1 is MRHNA and CDR2 SNTAGT. The CDR3 covers 14 residues. The V and J ends lost 6 bases and 3 bases respectively, with 11 bases between them. DNA for the CDR3: TGTGCCAGCAGACTAATTAGGGACACCGGGGAGCTGTTTTTT. It yields the protein CASRLIRDTGELFF.

The gene calls are TRBV28 and TRBJ2-7; TRBD1 agrees at 7 bases. Trimming took 5 bases from V and 0 from J; bases not matched to a gene: 10. Germline V gene lookup returns CDR1 MDHEN and CDR2 SYDVKM. This CDR3 is built from 16 residues. The CDR3 sequence: CASSPHPAGGSYEQYF. The CDR3 DNA follows: TGTGCCAGCAGTCCCCACCCGGCAGGGGGCTCCTACGAGCAGTACTTC.

This clonotype was seen ten or more times. The chain links TRBV20-1 to TRBJ2-3; the match to TRBD2 covers 11 bases. This CDR3 region has 16 residues. The germline CDR1 and CDR2 sequences are DFQATT and SNEGSKA (reference sequence). The trim removed 5 bases at V and 4 bases at J, leaving 11 bases unmatched. The CDR3 coding sequence is TGCAGTGCTGCCCCCGGGACTAGCGGTTCCGCAGATACGCAGTATTTT. It translates to CSAAPGTSGSADTQYF.

This clonotype came up many times. V is TRBV9 and J is TRBJ2-3; D uncertain. The V and J ends lost 4 bases and 1 base respectively, with 19 bases between them. The germline gives CDR1 SGDLS, CDR2 YYNGEE. The CDR3 is 17 amino acids. CDR3 sequence reads: CASSPEDGLRGTDTQYF. CDR3 nucleotides: TGTGCCAGCAGCCCCGAGGACGGGTTACGGGGCACAGATACGCAGTATTTT.

This clonotype was recorded at least ten times. The chain recombines TRBV6-1 with TRBJ2-3; 7 nucleotides line up with TRBD1. CDR1 MNHNS and CDR2 SASEGT come from the germline V gene. The CDR3 covers 15 residues. The V segment lost 5 bases and the J segment 2 bases; nucleotides outside the gene matches: 7. CDR3 amino acids: CASSPDRTFTDTQYF. CDR3 DNA: TGTGCCAGCAGTCCGGACAGGACCTTCACAGATACGCAGTATTTT.

This clonotype was counted ten times or more. The chain is built from TRBV28 and TRBJ1-2; possibly TRBD1 for D (6 bases). V dropped 1 base and J dropped 4 bases, with 10 bases sitting between them. CDR3 length: 14 amino acids. Germline lookup yields CDR1 MDHEN and CDR2 SYDVKM. CDR3 residues: CASSLSQGGYGYTF. The CDR3 region has the DNA TGTGCCAGCAGTTTATCTCAAGGGGGCTATGGCTACACCTTC.

This clonotype was counted many times. This chain uses TRBV6-1 with TRBJ1-2, with TRBD1 identical over 10 bases. V lost 5 bases, J lost 6 bases, and 9 bases stayed unmatched. Germline V gene lookup returns CDR1 MNHNS and CDR2 SASEGT. The CDR3 has 15 amino acids. The CDR3, as DNA: TGTGCCAGCAGTTTTGCCCCGGACAGGGGGGATGGCTACACCTTC. As protein: CASSFAPDRGDGYTF.

This clonotype has at least ten counts. J is TRBJ1-5 and V is TRBV18; D uncertain. Trimming removed 6 bases at V and 5 bases at J, with 11 bases between. Germline CDR1 and CDR2: KGHSH and LQKENI. The CDR3 extends over 13 amino acids. DNA of the CDR3: TGTGCCAGCTCTACAACGGGAGATCAGCCCCAGCATTTT. Its protein is CASSTTGDQPQHF.

By sample share, this clonotype is medium-sized (0.01 to 0.1%). V and J are TRBV2 and TRBJ2-1, with 7 bases identical to TRBD1. Trimming took 3 bases from V and 7 from J; bases not matched to a gene: 6. From germline, CDR1 is SNHLY and CDR2 FYNNEI. This CDR3 spans 14 amino acids. The CDR3 region is CASSEGTEMNEQFF. The CDR3, as DNA: TGTGCCAGCAGTGAGGGGACAGAGATGAATGAGCAGTTCTTC.

This clonotype was observed many times. V usage is TRBV3-1 and J usage is TRBJ2-1; D remains unclear. V shed 0 bases and J shed 9 bases, with 9 bases lying between them. Germline V CDR1 and CDR2: LGHDT, YNNKEL (reference sequence). CDR3 length: 13 residues. The CDR3 DNA is TGTGCCAGCAGCCAAGAACAGCGCGGTGAGCAGTTCTTC. As protein: CASSQEQRGEQFF.

The chain recombines TRBV5-6 with TRBJ2-1; D is unresolved. V was trimmed by 1 base and J by 9 bases, leaving 11 bases between them. This CDR3 has 13 residues. Germline V gene data show CDR1 as SGHDT and CDR2 as YYEEEE. This CDR3 reads CASSLWHTGEQFF. Written as DNA, the CDR3 is TGTGCCAGCAGCTTGTGGCATACCGGTGAGCAGTTCTTC.

The chain couples TRBV20-1 to TRBJ1-6; no clear D. Germline-derived CDR1 and CDR2 are DFQATT and SNEGSKA (reference sequence). V lost 0 bases to trimming and J lost 0 bases, with 12 bases between them. The CDR3 runs 17 residues. The DNA for the CDR3 is TGCAGTGCTAGAGACGTGAGGGAGAGCTCCTATAATTCACCCCTCCACTTT. Amino acids: CSARDVRESSYNSPLHF.

The rearrangement links TRBV2 to TRBJ2-7; 11 bases agree with TRBD2. V shed 4 bases and J 3 bases; nucleotides not matched to a gene: 5. The CDR3 runs 15 residues. Germline V gene sequence: CDR1 SNHLY, CDR2 FYNNEI. CDR3 sequence (DNA): TGTGCCAGCAGTGCTGGACTAGCGGGTAGCTACGAGCAGTACGTC. It is translated as CASSAGLAGSYEQYV.

This clonotype showed up many times. The chain has TRBV20-1 and TRBJ1-5; 8 positions match TRBD1. The CDR3 runs 16 residues. The germline V gene has CDR1 DFQATT and CDR2 SNEGSKA (reference sequence). V lost 5 bases and J lost 1; bases outside the gene matches: 10. The CDR3 DNA reads as TGCAGTGCTTCTCAGGGGGCCGGGGTGAGCAATCAGCCCCAGCATTTT. It codes for CSASQGAGVSNQPQHF.

This clonotype has a count of ten or more. The CDR3 sequence is CASSRGVVSTDTQYF. The CDR3 region has the DNA TGCGCCAGCAGCCGAGGGGTCGTTAGCACAGATACGCAGTATTTT. The V gene is TRBV4-1, the J gene TRBJ2-3; D may correspond to TRBD1 or TRBD2 (5 bases each). Germline V lookup: CDR1 MGHRA, CDR2 YSYEKL. V gave up 4 bases and J gave up 0 bases, with 11 bases separating them. This CDR3 is built from 15 residues.

Ten or more counts support this clonotype. The CDR3 spells CSARAVTDEAFF. The CDR3 nucleotides are TGCAGTGCTAGGGCCGTGACAGATGAAGCTTTCTTT. The rearrangement joins TRBV20-1 to TRBJ1-1; possibly TRBD1 for D (5 bases). This CDR3 comprises 12 residues. CDR1 and CDR2 (germline): DFQATT, SNEGSKA (reference sequence). The ends were cut back, 3 bases at V and 7 bases at J, with 12 bases in the middle.

This clonotype was seen at least ten times. The CDR3 nucleotides are TGTGCCAGCAGCTTAGTCGCGGGAGCACAACAAGAGACCCAGTACTTC. Protein sequence: CASSLVAGAQQETQYF. V gene TRBV7-2 combines with J gene TRBJ2-5, with 7 bases aligning to TRBD2. The V segment lost 1 base and the J segment 2 bases; nucleotides outside the gene matches: 7. This CDR3 region has 16 residues. Germline-derived CDR1 and CDR2 are SGHTA and FQGNSA.

This clonotype was seen repeatedly, ten times or more. The chain links TRBV6-6 to TRBJ1-1; D uncertain. The CDR3 covers 14 residues. With 0 bases removed from V and 0 bases from J, the gap between germline ends came to 5 bases. The germline V gene encodes CDR1 MNHNY and CDR2 SVGAGI (reference sequence). CDR3 sequence reads: CASSYSTVNTEAFF. CDR3 sequence (DNA): TGTGCCAGCAGTTACTCCACAGTGAACACTGAAGCTTTCTTT.

This clonotype was observed at least ten times. This chain uses TRBV14 with TRBJ2-4; 8 bases agree with TRBD2. CDR1 is SGHDN, CDR2 FVKESK, per germline. The CDR3 spans 15 residues. The junction had 9 bases not matched to a gene; V was cut back by 4 bases and J by 7 bases. Here the CDR3 DNA reads TGTGCCAGCAGCCCCCTCGGGCTAGCGGGTAACATTCAGTACTTC. This gives the protein CASSPLGLAGNIQYF.

The genes are TRBV20-1 and TRBJ2-7; D ambiguous. Gene TRBJ2-1 matches the end of the DNA better, so the J call may be wrong. Germline loops: CDR1 DFQATT, CDR2 SNEGSKA (reference sequence). The CDR3 has 12 residues. The CDR3 spells CSASTAGYEQFF. CDR3 DNA: TGCAGTGCTAGTACGGCCGGGTACGAGCAGTTCTTC.

V gene TRBV6-2 or TRBV6-3 combines with J gene TRBJ2-7, with D tentatively TRBD2 (6 bases). The CDR3 is 14 residues long. CDR1 is MNHEY, CDR2 SVGEGT, per germline. Between the trimmed V and J ends, which lost 7 bases and 6 bases, there was a span of 19 bases. Here the CDR3 reads CASKNRRQEGEQYF. The CDR3 coding sequence is TGTGCCAGCAAAAACCGACGGCAGGAGGGCGAGCAGTACTTC.

This clonotype has ten or more counts. The genes are TRBV12-3 or TRBV12-4 and TRBJ1-1, with D uncertain. V lost 4 bases and J lost 4, with 13 bases in between. This CDR3 spans 14 amino acids. CDR3 in DNA: TGTGCCAGCAGTTCGGAGGTTGGAGGCACTGAAGCTTTCTTT. The encoded protein is CASSSEVGGTEAFF.

This clonotype has at least ten counts. The chain has TRBV7-2 and TRBJ1-2; possibly TRBD1 for D (6 bases). The CDR3 has 14 residues. V was cut by 5 bases and J by 4 bases, with 14 bases left in between. The V gene's germline CDR1 is SGHTA and CDR2 FQGNSA. The CDR3 bases are TGTGCCAGCAGCCCTCGTAACAGGGCCTATGGCTACACCTTC. Translation: CASSPRNRAYGYTF.

This chain connects TRBV20-1 to TRBJ1-5, with D hard to call. The CDR3 contains 13 residues. In germline, CDR1 is DFQATT, CDR2 SNEGSKA (reference sequence). The V end lost 3 bases, the J end lost 3 bases, and 9 bases lay between the germline ends. CDR3 DNA: TGCAGTGCTAGGAGGAGGAACAATCAGCCCCAGCATTTT. It specifies CSARRRNNQPQHF.

In this sample, this clonotype turned up many times. V usage is TRBV6-1 and J usage is TRBJ2-2; 13 nucleotides match TRBD2. The CDR3 contains 18 residues. Germline assignment: CDR1 MNHNS and CDR2 SASEGT. The V and J ends lost 5 bases and 2 bases, in that order; junction bases with no gene match: 8. The CDR3 loop reads CASSTRLAGGPNTGELFF. The CDR3 nucleotides read TGTGCCAGCAGTACACGACTAGCGGGAGGACCTAACACCGGGGAGCTGTTTTTT.

At least ten counts were recorded for this clonotype. V usage is TRBV25-1 and J usage is TRBJ2-2, with TRBD2 matching over 10 bases. The CDR3 totals 15 residues. Germline V gene data show CDR1 as MGHDK and CDR2 as SYGVNS. The ends lost 2 bases at V and 3 bases at J; junction bases unmatched: 0. Here the CDR3 reads CASSETSGDTGELFF. DNA of the CDR3: TGTGCCAGCAGTGAAACTAGCGGGGACACCGGGGAGCTGTTTTTT.

At least ten counts were recorded for this clonotype. The rearrangement uses TRBV5-1 and TRBJ2-2; D is uncertain. Germline values: CDR1 SGHRS, CDR2 YFSETQ. V lost 4 bases and J lost 0, with 7 bases in between. The CDR3 is 14 amino acids. CDR3 nucleotide sequence: TGCGCCAGCAGCACTTCATCGAACACCGGGGAGCTGTTTTTT. Its protein is CASSTSSNTGELFF.

This clonotype was observed at least ten times. This rearrangement joins TRBV25-1 to TRBJ2-1; 9 bases match TRBD1. CDR3 length: 16 amino acids. Trimming cost V 3 bases and J 3 bases; bases outside gene matches: 6. Germline CDR1 MGHDK, CDR2 SYGVNS. This CDR3 is CASSDPTGGSYNEQFF. CDR3 sequence (DNA): TGTGCCAGCAGTGACCCGACAGGGGGGAGCTACAATGAGCAGTTCTTC.

This clonotype was recorded at least ten times. CDR3 in DNA: TGCAGTGCTAGTGATGGACTAGCGGGAGAGTTGGGCCTCAATGAGCAGTTCTTC. As protein: CSASDGLAGELGLNEQFF. The chain recombines TRBV20-1 with TRBJ2-1; 13 bases line up with TRBD2. The CDR3 has 18 residues. The junction had 14 bases not matched to a gene; V was cut back by 3 bases and J by 6 bases. Germline-derived CDR1 and CDR2 are DFQATT and SNEGSKA (reference sequence).

This clonotype was seen repeatedly, ten times or more. This rearrangement joins TRBV29-1 to TRBJ1-1; D gene uncertain. The CDR3 is 13 amino acids. CDR1 is SQVTM, CDR2 ANQGSEA, per germline. The V gene lost 7 bases and the J gene lost 0 bases, with 12 bases spanning the gap. The CDR3 is CSGLPRMNTEAFF. The CDR3 coding sequence is TGCAGCGGCTTGCCACGTATGAACACTGAAGCTTTCTTT.